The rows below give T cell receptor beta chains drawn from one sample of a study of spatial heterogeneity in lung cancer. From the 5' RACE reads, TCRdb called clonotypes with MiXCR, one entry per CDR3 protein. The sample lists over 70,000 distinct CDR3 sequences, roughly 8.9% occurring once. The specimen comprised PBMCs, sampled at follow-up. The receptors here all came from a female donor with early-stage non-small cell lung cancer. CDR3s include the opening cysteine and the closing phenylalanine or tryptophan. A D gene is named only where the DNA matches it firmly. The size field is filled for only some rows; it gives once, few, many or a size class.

DNA: TGCAGTTTCGGTTTTAGCGGAACGAGTGTTTACAATGAGCAGTTCTTC; CDR3: CSFGFSGTSVYNEQFF; size: many; J: TRBJ2-1; V: TRBV20-1; D: .
DNA: TGTGCCATCAGTGCATCGGCCGACCAGATTCAAGAGACCCAGTACTTC; CDR3: CAISASADQIQETQYF; size: .; J: TRBJ2-5; V: TRBV10-3; D: .
DNA: TGTGCCAGCAGGGTACAGGAGAACACTGAAGCTTTCTTT; CDR3: CASRVQENTEAFF; size: .; J: TRBJ1-1; V: TRBV7-3; D: .
DNA: TGTGCCAGCAGCTCTGGCGACAGAGACGAGCAGTACTTC; CDR3: CASSSGDRDEQYF; size: .; J: TRBJ2-7; V: TRBV11-3; D: .
DNA: TGTGCCAGCAGCCAAATGAGGACAGGGCTAACCTACAATGAGCAGTTCTTC; CDR3: CASSQMRTGLTYNEQFF; size: .; J: TRBJ2-1; V: TRBV3-1; D: TRBD1
DNA: TGCAGTGCTACACAGGGAGGAGGCAATCAGCCCCAGCATTTT; CDR3: CSATQGGGNQPQHF; size: few; J: TRBJ1-5; V: TRBV20-1; D: .
DNA: TGCGCCAGCAGCCCCGAGACAGGGGGCTACTATGGCTACACCTTC; CDR3: CASSPETGGYYGYTF; size: .; J: TRBJ1-2; V: TRBV5-1; D: TRBD1
DNA: TGTGCCAGCAGCCCTACGGGGCGGGGAAACTCCTACGAGCAGTACTTC; CDR3: CASSPTGRGNSYEQYF; size: many; J: TRBJ2-7; V: TRBV6-5; D: .
DNA: TGTGCCACCAGTGACCCCGGACTAGGCAATGAGCAGTTCTTC; CDR3: CATSDPGLGNEQFF; size: many; J: TRBJ2-1; V: TRBV24-1; D: TRBD2
DNA: TGTGCCAGCAGCTTCATCTCCTACAATGAGCAGTTCTTC; CDR3: CASSFISYNEQFF; size: .; J: TRBJ2-1; V: TRBV7-6; D: .
DNA: TGTGCCAGCAGCTTAGCGGACTTGTACGAGCAGTACTTC; CDR3: CASSLADLYEQYF; size: many; J: TRBJ2-7; V: TRBV7-2; D: .
DNA: TGTGCCAGCAGCCAGGGTCCCCAGGGCCAGCCCCAGCATTTT; CDR3: CASSQGPQGQPQHF; size: .; J: TRBJ1-5; V: TRBV3-1; D: .
DNA: TGCGCCAGCAGGCCGGGGCGGAACTATGGCTACACCTTC; CDR3: CASRPGRNYGYTF; size: many; J: TRBJ1-2; V: TRBV5-1; D: .
DNA: TGCAGTGCTAGAGAGTGGAGCCGGGCATTTGCCGAAAAACTGTTTTTT; CDR3: CSAREWSRAFAEKLFF; size: many; J: TRBJ1-4; V: TRBV20-1; D: .
DNA: TGTGCCAGCAGCCGGGCTAGCGGGAGTTCCGGGGAGCTGTTTTTT; CDR3: CASSRASGSSGELFF; size: many; J: TRBJ2-2; V: TRBV6-5; D: TRBD2
DNA: TGCAGTGCTAGAGAGGTCGAGGGGAGTCAGCCCCAGCATTTT; CDR3: CSAREVEGSQPQHF; size: few; J: TRBJ1-5; V: TRBV20-1; D: .
DNA: TGCGCCAGCAGATTGGGGGCGGGAACCTACAATGAGCAGTTCTTC; CDR3: CASRLGAGTYNEQFF; size: .; J: TRBJ2-1; V: TRBV5-1; D: .
DNA: TGTGCCAGCAGTGACCGGGACAGGGGAAACATTCAGTACTTC; CDR3: CASSDRDRGNIQYF; size: many; J: TRBJ2-4; V: TRBV25-1; D: TRBD1
DNA: TGTGCCAGCAGTCCCGTAGCGGAGACGCAGTATTTT; CDR3: CASSPVAETQYF; size: .; J: TRBJ2-3; V: TRBV12-3/TRBV12-4; D: .
DNA: TGTGCCAGCAGCCCGCGGGACAGGCCGAACACTGAAGCTTTCTTT; CDR3: CASSPRDRPNTEAFF; size: .; J: TRBJ1-1; V: TRBV9; D: TRBD1